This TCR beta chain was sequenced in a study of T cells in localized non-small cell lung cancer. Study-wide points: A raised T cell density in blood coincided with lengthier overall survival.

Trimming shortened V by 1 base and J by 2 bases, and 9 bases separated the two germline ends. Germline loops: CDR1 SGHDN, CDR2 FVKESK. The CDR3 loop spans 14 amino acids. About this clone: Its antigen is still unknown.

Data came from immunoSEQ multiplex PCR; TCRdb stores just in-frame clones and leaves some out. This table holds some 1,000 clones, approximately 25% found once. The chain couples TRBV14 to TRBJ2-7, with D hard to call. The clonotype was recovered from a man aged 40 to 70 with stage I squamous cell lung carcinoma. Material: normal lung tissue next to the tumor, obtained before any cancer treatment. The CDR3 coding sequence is TGTGCCAGCAGCCAAGCCCAGAGACCCTACGAGCAGTACTTC. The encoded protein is CASSQAQRPYEQYF.